This TCR beta chain emerged from a study of cytomegalovirus exposure and HLA in healthy donors. Overall study context: Earlier findings included nearly 120 million unique TCR beta sequences obtained from roughly 200 million T cells.

Donors in the study were healthy people who gave bone marrow. Both 60 Vbeta primers and 13 Jbeta primers went into the PCR. TCRdb's copy holds only in-frame clones and misses some; the assay was immunoSEQ multiplex PCR. The sample records about 190,000 clones, under 80% being singletons. CDR3 length: 16 residues. Per germline, CDR1 LGHNA and CDR2 YSLEER. V lost 4 bases to trimming and J lost 5 bases; unmatched junction nucleotides: 8. This receptor was identified in a man between 25 and 39 years old in good health and CMV-seropositive. The rearrangement uses TRBV4-3 and TRBJ2-1; 10 positions match TRBD2. Sequenced material: PBMCs. Written as DNA, the CDR3 is TGCGCCAGCAGCCCCCGACTAGCGGGTCGGAACAATGAGCAGTTCTTC. Translating gives CASSPRLAGRNNEQFF.